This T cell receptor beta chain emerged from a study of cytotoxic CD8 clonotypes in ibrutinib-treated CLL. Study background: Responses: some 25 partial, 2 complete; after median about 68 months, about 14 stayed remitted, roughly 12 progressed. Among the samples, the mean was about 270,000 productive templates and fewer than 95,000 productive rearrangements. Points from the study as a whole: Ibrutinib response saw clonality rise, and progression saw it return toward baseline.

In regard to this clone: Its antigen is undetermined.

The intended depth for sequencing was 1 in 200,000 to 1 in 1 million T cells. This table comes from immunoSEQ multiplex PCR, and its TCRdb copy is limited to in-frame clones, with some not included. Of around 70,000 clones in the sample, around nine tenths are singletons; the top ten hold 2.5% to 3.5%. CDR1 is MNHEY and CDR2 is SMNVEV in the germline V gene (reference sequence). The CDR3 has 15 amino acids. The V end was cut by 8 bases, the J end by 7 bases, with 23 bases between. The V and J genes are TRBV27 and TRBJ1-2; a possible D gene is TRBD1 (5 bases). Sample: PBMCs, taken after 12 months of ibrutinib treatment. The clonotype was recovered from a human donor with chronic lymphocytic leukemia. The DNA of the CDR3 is TGTGCCAGCCGAATAGCCTTCGGGAGGGGAGGTGGCTACACCTTC. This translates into CASRIAFGRGGGYTF.